This TCR beta chain emerged from a study of blood T cell repertoires in COVID-19 (dated by TCRdb to the early 2020s). Context from the whole study: Samples from collaborators originated in the United States, Italy and Spain and spanned both the acute and convalescent phases of COVID-19. The prospective study material was composed of cDNA or gDNA derived from T cells, B-cell-depleted T cells, or PBMCs. Deeply sampled blood TCRbeta repertoires from subjects exposed to, actively infected with, or recovered from COVID-19 were included in the dataset. The repertoires were released in a freely available public database intended as a resource for research on the immune response to SARS-CoV-2. Samples were obtained from the ongoing ImmuneRACE study (first 160 participants) and from roughly 1,300 subjects provided by 6 global collaborators. Nearly every sample came with metadata listing a de-identified subject ID, COVID-19 status, age in years and sex. Where HLA class I and class II types were available, the types were taken from metadata supplied by the sample provider, not from assay-based typing.

TCRbeta CDR3 regions were amplified from genomic DNA by means of the immunoSEQ Assay, a bias-controlled multiplex PCR. In the authors' own workflow: The number of nucleated cells in each sample was estimated by amplification of reference gene primers within the assay. To quantify the absolute abundance of each unique TCRbeta CDR3 rearrangement, sequence reads were collapsed and filtered. For each sample, productive Simpson clonality was calculated by taking the square root of Simpson's diversity index across productive rearrangements. TCRdb's version of the immuneACCESS table is confined to in-frame rearrangements and falls short of the full clone set. An unresolved V gene accounts for under half of the shortfall where checked; the remainder is of unknown origin. The V and J calls and clone size were taken over from that table, and D and trimming were inferred from the DNA. This sample is represented by more than 70,000 clones; about nine tenths of them were singletons. The biggest ten clones account for under 6.5% of the sample.

General findings and caveats noted by the study authors: How much clinical and demographic metadata was included differed by source and by participant, and the metadata was provided uncurated.

There are 13 amino acids in the CDR3, from cysteine to phenylalanine inclusive. Only the CDR3 region is kept as DNA, spanning 39 bases read in frame from base 1. Per the germline V gene, SNHLY is the CDR1 and FYNNEI is the CDR2. The junction shows trimming of 4 bases on V and 9 bases on J, plus 13 bases between the germline ends. Collaborating institutions collected whole blood in K2EDTA tubes following their own protocols. For TCRbeta analysis, collaborators shipped samples in one of three forms: frozen whole blood, isolated PBMCs, or DNA extracted from either of those sample types. In regard to this clone: Its antigen is currently not known. No much larger clonotype is one base removed from it; base qualities were not supplied.

The sequenced sample was peripheral blood. This TCR derives from a young woman with acute or convalescent COVID-19. The receptor chain draws on TRBV2 and TRBJ2-1, with no confidently assigned D gene. The CDR3: CASSVYGYGEQFF. The bases are TGTGCCAGCAGTGTCTACGGGTACGGTGAGCAGTTCTTC.